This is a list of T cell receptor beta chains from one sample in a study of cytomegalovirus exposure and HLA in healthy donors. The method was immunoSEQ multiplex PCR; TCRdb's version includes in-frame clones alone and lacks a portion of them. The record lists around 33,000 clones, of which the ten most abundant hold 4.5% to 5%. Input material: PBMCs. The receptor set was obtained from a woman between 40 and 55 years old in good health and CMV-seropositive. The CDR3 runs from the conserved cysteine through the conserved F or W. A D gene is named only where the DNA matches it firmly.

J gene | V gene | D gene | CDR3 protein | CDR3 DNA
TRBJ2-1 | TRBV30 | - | CAWSPGLADEEQFF | TGTGCCTGGAGTCCAGGGTTAGCGGATGAAGAGCAGTTCTTC
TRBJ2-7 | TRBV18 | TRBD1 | CASSPDRVEAYEQYF | TGTGCCAGCTCACCGGACAGGGTTGAAGCCTACGAGCAGTACTTC
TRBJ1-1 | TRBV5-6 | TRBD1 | CASSLDRRNTEAFF | TGTGCCAGCAGCCTGGACAGGAGGAACACTGAAGCTTTCTTT
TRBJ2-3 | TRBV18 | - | CASSPRDDTKYF | TGTGCCAGCTCACCGAGAGACGACACCAAGTATTTT
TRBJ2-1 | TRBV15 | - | CATSGGGGQGNGEQFF | TGTGCCACCAGCGGAGGGGGGGGGCAGGGGAACGGTGAGCAGTTCTTC
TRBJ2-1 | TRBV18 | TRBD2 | CASSPRTSGSSDNEQFF | TGTGCCAGCTCACCCCGGACTAGCGGGAGCTCCGACAATGAGCAGTTCTTC
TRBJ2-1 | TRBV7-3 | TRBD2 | CASSQRVAGYNEQFF | TGTGCCAGCAGCCAGAGGGTAGCGGGATACAATGAGCAGTTCTTC
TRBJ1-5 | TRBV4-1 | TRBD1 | CASSQLTGRPNQPQHF | TGCGCCAGCAGCCAATTGACAGGGCGCCCCAATCAGCCCCAGCATTTT
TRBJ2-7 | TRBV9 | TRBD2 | CASSVDGTSTHEQYF | TGTGCCAGCAGCGTAGACGGGACTAGTACCCACGAGCAGTACTTC
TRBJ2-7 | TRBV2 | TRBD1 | CASSWDSMSYEQYF | TGTGCCAGCAGTTGGGACAGTATGTCCTACGAGCAGTACTTC
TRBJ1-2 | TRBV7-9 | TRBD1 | CASGTVGYTF | TGTGCCAGCGGGACAGTTGGCTACACCTTC
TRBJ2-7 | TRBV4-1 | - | CASSQDRGFYEQYF | TGCGCCAGCAGCCAAGATAGGGGTTTCTACGAGCAGTACTTC
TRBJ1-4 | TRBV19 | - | CASATENEKLFF | TGTGCCAGCGCCACAGAGAATGAAAAACTGTTTTTT
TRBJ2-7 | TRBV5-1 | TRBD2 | CASRVASGYEQYF | TGCGCCAGCAGAGTGGCTAGCGGTTACGAGCAGTACTTC
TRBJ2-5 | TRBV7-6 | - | CASRGAEENQYF | TGTGCCAGCAGAGGTGCGGAAGAGAACCAGTACTTC
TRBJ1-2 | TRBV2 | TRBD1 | CASSAGQGLDYGYTF | TGTGCCAGCAGTGCCGGACAGGGTTTGGACTATGGCTACACCTTC
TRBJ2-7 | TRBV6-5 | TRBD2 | CASSYVGLAGYEQYF | TGTGCCAGCAGTTACGTTGGACTAGCGGGGTACGAGCAGTACTTC
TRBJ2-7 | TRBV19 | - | CASSMFLTRAYEQYF | TGTGCCAGTAGTATGTTCTTAACCCGCGCCTACGAGCAGTACTTC